This T cell receptor (beta chain) was identified in a study of tumor-infiltrating lymphocytes in localized non-small cell lung cancer. Study-wide results and caveats: IM1 and IM2 tumors showed no difference in T-cell fraction.

About this clone itself: Its antigen is still unknown.

Clones were sequenced by immunoSEQ multiplex PCR, and TCRdb holds only the in-frame ones, with some missing. This sample has fewer than 20,000 clones, with over 70% found just once. This CDR3 spans 14 amino acids. Germline CDR1 and CDR2: SGDLS and YYNGEE. The germline V and J ends were trimmed by 3 bases and 2 bases, with 11 bases remaining between them. This rearrangement joins TRBV9 to TRBJ2-5; D perhaps matches TRBD1 (6 bases). Sequencing input: lung tumor tissue. This clonotype was sampled from a human donor with non-small cell lung cancer. The CDR3 DNA is TGTGCCAGCAGCGCGTTAGGGACACAAGAGACCCAGTACTTC. Translating it yields CASSALGTQETQYF.